This is a list of T cell receptor beta chains from one sample in a study of blood T cells in healthy people across ages. TCRdb used MiXCR to reprocess the 5' RACE reads, holding one entry per CDR3 protein. The sample has about 1.4 million distinct CDR3 sequences; almost 60% are singletons. The specimen sequenced was blood. The receptors derive from a man aged 18 to 29 in good health. The CDR3 runs from the conserved cysteine through the conserved F or W. Each record gives: J gene, clone size, D gene, V gene, CDR3 DNA, CDR3 protein. D genes are given only for firm matches. Size is omitted from some rows. Given values are once, few, many or a class for expanded clones.

j_call: TRBJ2-7; clone_size: NA; d_call: NA; v_call: TRBV20-1; cdr3_nt: TGCAGTGCTAGCCTTACCGGGACGGCCTCCTACGAGCAGTACTTC; cdr3_aa: CSASLTGTASYEQYF
j_call: TRBJ2-3; clone_size: NA; d_call: NA; v_call: TRBV28; cdr3_nt: TGTGCCAGCAGCACAGGGATGGGAAACACAGATACGCAGTATTTT; cdr3_aa: CASSTGMGNTDTQYF
j_call: TRBJ1-4; clone_size: NA; d_call: TRBD1; v_call: TRBV7-2; cdr3_nt: TGTGCCAGCAGCTTAGGGGACAGATTTAATGAAAAACTGTTTTTT; cdr3_aa: CASSLGDRFNEKLFF
j_call: TRBJ2-7; clone_size: few; d_call: NA; v_call: TRBV29-1; cdr3_nt: TGCAGCGTTGAAGATCTAGGGGCACTGGGGATAGAGCAGTACTTC; cdr3_aa: CSVEDLGALGIEQYF
j_call: TRBJ1-4; clone_size: NA; d_call: NA; v_call: TRBV12-3/TRBV12-4; cdr3_nt: TGTGCCAGCAGTTCATCGGGAAAACTGTTTTTT; cdr3_aa: CASSSSGKLFF
j_call: TRBJ1-5; clone_size: NA; d_call: NA; v_call: TRBV10-2; cdr3_nt: TGCGCCAGCAGTAAACAGGGACCCAATAATCAGCCCCAGCATTTT; cdr3_aa: CASSKQGPNNQPQHF
j_call: TRBJ2-7; clone_size: few; d_call: TRBD1; v_call: TRBV20-1; cdr3_nt: TGCAGTGCTATGGACAGGGGTTCCTACGAGCAGTACTTC; cdr3_aa: CSAMDRGSYEQYF
j_call: TRBJ2-7; clone_size: NA; d_call: NA; v_call: TRBV4-2; cdr3_nt: TGTGCCAGCAGCCCCTTCGACAGCTCCTACGAGCAGTACTTC; cdr3_aa: CASSPFDSSYEQYF
j_call: TRBJ2-5; clone_size: NA; d_call: NA; v_call: TRBV12-3/TRBV12-4; cdr3_nt: TGTGCCAGCAGTTCCGAAACGACGGCTACCCAAGAGACCCAGTACTTC; cdr3_aa: CASSSETTATQETQYF
j_call: TRBJ2-1; clone_size: NA; d_call: NA; v_call: TRBV4-3; cdr3_nt: TGCGCCAGCAGCCAAGTTTATCGAACAGATTACAATGAGCAGTTCTTC; cdr3_aa: CASSQVYRTDYNEQFF
j_call: TRBJ2-7; clone_size: few; d_call: NA; v_call: TRBV12-5; cdr3_nt: TGTGCTAGTGGTTTGAATGGCAACTCCTACGAGCAGTACTTC; cdr3_aa: CASGLNGNSYEQYF
j_call: TRBJ2-1; clone_size: NA; d_call: NA; v_call: TRBV6-5; cdr3_nt: TGTGCCAGCAGCCTCGGACTAACGAGTGAGCAGTTCTTC; cdr3_aa: CASSLGLTSEQFF
j_call: TRBJ2-1; clone_size: NA; d_call: NA; v_call: TRBV14; cdr3_nt: TGTGCCAGCAGCCAGTTGGGTGAGCAGTTCTTC; cdr3_aa: CASSQLGEQFF
j_call: TRBJ1-2; clone_size: NA; d_call: NA; v_call: TRBV6-2/TRBV6-3; cdr3_nt: TGTGCCAGCAGTAACCTATTAACAGGGACCTATGGCTACACCTTC; cdr3_aa: CASSNLLTGTYGYTF
j_call: TRBJ2-7; clone_size: few; d_call: NA; v_call: TRBV29-1; cdr3_nt: TGCAGCGTTGCGGGACGAGGTAAAGGCGAGCAGTACTTC; cdr3_aa: CSVAGRGKGEQYF
j_call: TRBJ2-3; clone_size: NA; d_call: TRBD2; v_call: TRBV29-1; cdr3_nt: TGCAGCGTTGGCCCTAGCGGGAGTACAGATACGCAGTATTTT; cdr3_aa: CSVGPSGSTDTQYF
j_call: TRBJ2-5; clone_size: NA; d_call: NA; v_call: TRBV29-1; cdr3_nt: TGCAGCGTTGAAGGGAGGGGGTGGGAGACCCAGTATTTC; cdr3_aa: CSVEGRGWETQYF
j_call: TRBJ1-6; clone_size: NA; d_call: NA; v_call: TRBV4-1; cdr3_nt: TGCGCCAGCAGCCAGGTGACAGGCGGGCCCTATAATTCACCCCTCCACTTT; cdr3_aa: CASSQVTGGPYNSPLHF
j_call: TRBJ2-3; clone_size: NA; d_call: NA; v_call: TRBV21-1; cdr3_nt: TGTGCCAGCTTCGGGACTAGCGGCACAGATACGCAGTATTTT; cdr3_aa: CASFGTSGTDTQYF
j_call: TRBJ2-2; clone_size: NA; d_call: NA; v_call: TRBV27; cdr3_nt: TGTGCCAGCAGTTTTGGCTCGTCGAACACCGGGGAGCTGTTTTTT; cdr3_aa: CASSFGSSNTGELFF
j_call: TRBJ2-7; clone_size: NA; d_call: NA; v_call: TRBV3-1; cdr3_nt: TGTGCCAGCAGCCAAGATCTGGGACTGGGCCTCTACGAGCAGTACTTC; cdr3_aa: CASSQDLGLGLYEQYF
j_call: TRBJ1-5; clone_size: NA; d_call: TRBD1; v_call: TRBV12-3/TRBV12-4; cdr3_nt: TGTGCCAGCAGTTTCACAGGGGGATGGGACGGTCAGCCCCAGCATTTT; cdr3_aa: CASSFTGGWDGQPQHF
j_call: TRBJ1-1; clone_size: NA; d_call: NA; v_call: TRBV24-1; cdr3_nt: TGTGCCACCAGAGGAGGGCAAAACACTGAAGCTTTCTTT; cdr3_aa: CATRGGQNTEAFF
j_call: TRBJ2-7; clone_size: few; d_call: NA; v_call: TRBV7-2; cdr3_nt: TGTGCCAGCAGCTTAGAGTGGGCGAGCTACGAGCAGTACTTC; cdr3_aa: CASSLEWASYEQYF
j_call: TRBJ1-2; clone_size: NA; d_call: NA; v_call: TRBV25-1; cdr3_nt: TGTGCCAGCAGTGAATCTGGCAGGGAGAGGGGCTACACCTTC; cdr3_aa: CASSESGRERGYTF
j_call: TRBJ1-2; clone_size: once; d_call: NA; v_call: TRBV14; cdr3_nt: TGTGCCAGCAGCGGTTTGGGGAGGAGGGGCTACACCTTC; cdr3_aa: CASSGLGRRGYTF
j_call: TRBJ1-6; clone_size: NA; d_call: NA; v_call: TRBV5-1; cdr3_nt: TGCGCCAGCAGCCCCATAAGCCGCGGCGATTCACCCCTCCACTTT; cdr3_aa: CASSPISRGDSPLHF
j_call: TRBJ2-3; clone_size: NA; d_call: NA; v_call: TRBV20-1; cdr3_nt: TGCAGAAGCCATAGCGGACCAGATACGCAGTATTTT; cdr3_aa: CRSHSGPDTQYF